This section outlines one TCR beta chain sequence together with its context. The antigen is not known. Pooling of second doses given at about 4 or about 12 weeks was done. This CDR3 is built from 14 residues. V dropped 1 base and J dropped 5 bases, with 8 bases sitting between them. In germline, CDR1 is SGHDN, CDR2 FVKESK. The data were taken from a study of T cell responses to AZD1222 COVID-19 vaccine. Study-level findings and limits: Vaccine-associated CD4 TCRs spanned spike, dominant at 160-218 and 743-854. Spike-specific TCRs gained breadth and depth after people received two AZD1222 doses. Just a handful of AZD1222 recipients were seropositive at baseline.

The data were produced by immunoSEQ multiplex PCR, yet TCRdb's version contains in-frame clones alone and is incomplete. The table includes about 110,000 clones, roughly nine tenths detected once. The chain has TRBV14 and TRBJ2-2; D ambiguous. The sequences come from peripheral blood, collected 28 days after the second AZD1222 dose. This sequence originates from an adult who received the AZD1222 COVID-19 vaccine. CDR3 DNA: TGTGCCAGCAGCCAAGGCGCCACTACCGGGGAGCTGTTTTTT. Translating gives CASSQGATTGELFF. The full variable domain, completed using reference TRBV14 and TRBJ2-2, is EAGVTQFPSHSVIEKGQTVTLRCDPISGHDNLYWYRRVMGKEIKFLLHFVKESKQDESGMPNNRFLAERTGGTYSTLKVQPAELEDSGVYFCASSQGATTGELFFGEGSRLTVL.